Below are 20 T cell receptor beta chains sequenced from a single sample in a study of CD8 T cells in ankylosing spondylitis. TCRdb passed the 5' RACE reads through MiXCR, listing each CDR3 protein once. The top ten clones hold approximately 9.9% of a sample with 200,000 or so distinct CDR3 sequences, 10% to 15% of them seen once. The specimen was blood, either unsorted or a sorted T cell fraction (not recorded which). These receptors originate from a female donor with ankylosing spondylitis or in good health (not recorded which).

The CDR3 DNA follows: TGCGCCAGCAGCTCAAGCGGGAGCCTCTCCTACGAGCAGTACTTC. This sequence encodes CASSSSGSLSYEQYF. This rearrangement joins TRBV5-1 to TRBJ2-7, with 8 bases aligning to TRBD2. V shed 3 bases, J shed 0 bases, and the junction held 5 bases outside the gene matches. Germline V gene lookup returns CDR1 SGHRS and CDR2 YFSETQ. The CDR3 has 15 amino acids. Full variable domain (rest looked up from reference TRBV5-1 and TRBJ2-7): KAGVTQTPRYLIKTRGQQVTLSCSPISGHRSVSWYQQTPGQGLQFLFEYFSETQRNKGNFPGRFSGRQFSNSRSEMNVSTLELGDSALYLCASSSSGSLSYEQYFGPGTRLTVT.

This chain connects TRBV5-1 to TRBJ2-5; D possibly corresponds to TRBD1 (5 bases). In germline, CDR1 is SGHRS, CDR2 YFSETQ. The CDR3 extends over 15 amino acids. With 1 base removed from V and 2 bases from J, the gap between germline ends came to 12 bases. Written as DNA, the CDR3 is TGCGCCAGCAGCTTGATAGGCAGGGCTCAAGAGACCCAGTACTTC. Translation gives CASSLIGRAQETQYF.

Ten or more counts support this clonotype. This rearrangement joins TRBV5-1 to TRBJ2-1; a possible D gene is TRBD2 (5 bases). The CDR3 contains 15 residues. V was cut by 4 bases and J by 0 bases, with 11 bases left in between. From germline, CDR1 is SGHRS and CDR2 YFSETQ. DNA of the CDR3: TGCGCCAGCAGCAGTAGTGGGAGCTCCTACAATGAGCAGTTCTTC. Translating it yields CASSSSGSSYNEQFF. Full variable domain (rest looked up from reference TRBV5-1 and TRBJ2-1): KAGVTQTPRYLIKTRGQQVTLSCSPISGHRSVSWYQQTPGQGLQFLFEYFSETQRNKGNFPGRFSGRQFSNSRSEMNVSTLELGDSALYLCASSSSGSSYNEQFFGPGTRLTVL.

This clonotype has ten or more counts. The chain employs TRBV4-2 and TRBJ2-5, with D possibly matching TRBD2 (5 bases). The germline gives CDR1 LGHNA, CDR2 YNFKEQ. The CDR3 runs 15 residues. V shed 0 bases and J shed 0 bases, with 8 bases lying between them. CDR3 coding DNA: TGTGCCAGCAGCCAAGATACGGGATACCAAGAGACCCAGTACTTC. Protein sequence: CASSQDTGYQETQYF.

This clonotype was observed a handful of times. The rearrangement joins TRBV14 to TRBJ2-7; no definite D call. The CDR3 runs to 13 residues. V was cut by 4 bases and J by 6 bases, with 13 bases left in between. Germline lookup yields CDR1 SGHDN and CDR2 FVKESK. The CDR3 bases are TGTGCCAGCAGCCCCAGGTTGACTGGCGAGCAGTACTTC. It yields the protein CASSPRLTGEQYF. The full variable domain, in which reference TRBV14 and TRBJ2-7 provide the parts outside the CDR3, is EAGVTQFPSHSVIEKGQTVTLRCDPISGHDNLYWYRRVMGKEIKFLLHFVKESKQDESGMPNNRFLAERTGGTYSTLKVQPAELEDSGVYFCASSPRLTGEQYFGPGTRLTVT.

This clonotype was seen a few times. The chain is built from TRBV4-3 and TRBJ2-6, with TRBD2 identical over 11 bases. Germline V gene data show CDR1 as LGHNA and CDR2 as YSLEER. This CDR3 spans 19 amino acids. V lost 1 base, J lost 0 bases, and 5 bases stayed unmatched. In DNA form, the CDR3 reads TGCGCCAGCAGCCAAGTGATAGCGGGAGGGATCTCTGGGGCCAACGTCCTGACTTTC. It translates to CASSQVIAGGISGANVLTF.

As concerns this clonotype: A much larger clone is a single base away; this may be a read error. In nucleotides, the CDR3 is TGCAATGCCTCGACGGGCGCCGTGTGGGAGCAGTACTTC. Protein: CNASTGAVWEQYF. The rearrangement joins TRBV20-1 to TRBJ2-7; D not resolved. The CDR3 spans 13 residues. The germline gives CDR1 DFQATT, CDR2 SNEGSKA (reference sequence).

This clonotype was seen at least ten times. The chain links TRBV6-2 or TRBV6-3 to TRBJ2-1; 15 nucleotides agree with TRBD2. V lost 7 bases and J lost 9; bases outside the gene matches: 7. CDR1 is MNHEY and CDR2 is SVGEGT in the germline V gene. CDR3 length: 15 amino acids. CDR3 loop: CASMGLAGGSGEQFF. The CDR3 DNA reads TGTGCCAGCATGGGACTAGCGGGAGGCTCGGGTGAGCAGTTCTTC.

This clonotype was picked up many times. DNA for the CDR3: TGTGCCATCAGTCCCCGACCGCGGGAGATCCTTAACTATGGCTACACCTTC. It is translated as CAISPRPREILNYGYTF. The gene calls are TRBV10-3 and TRBJ1-2; D is unclear. Germline V gene data show CDR1 as ENHRY and CDR2 as SYGVKD. The CDR3 consists of 17 residues. The germline V and J ends were trimmed by 5 bases and 1 base, with 20 bases remaining between them.

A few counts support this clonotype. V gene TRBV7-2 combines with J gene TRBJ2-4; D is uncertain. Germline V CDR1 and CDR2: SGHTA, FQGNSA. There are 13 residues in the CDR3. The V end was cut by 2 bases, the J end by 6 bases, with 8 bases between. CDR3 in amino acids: CASSLTRLNIQYF. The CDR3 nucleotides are TGTGCCAGCAGCTTAACGAGGTTAAACATTCAGTACTTC.

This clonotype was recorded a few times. CDR3 bases: TGCGCCACCGCCGGGGGTGCGAACACTGAAGCTTTCTTT. Its translation: CATAGGANTEAFF. The chain has TRBV5-1 and TRBJ1-1, with a possible D match to TRBD1 (5 bases). This CDR3 is built from 13 residues. The V end was cut by 9 bases, the J end by 1 base, with 13 bases between. CDR1 is SGHRS and CDR2 is YFSETQ in the germline V gene.

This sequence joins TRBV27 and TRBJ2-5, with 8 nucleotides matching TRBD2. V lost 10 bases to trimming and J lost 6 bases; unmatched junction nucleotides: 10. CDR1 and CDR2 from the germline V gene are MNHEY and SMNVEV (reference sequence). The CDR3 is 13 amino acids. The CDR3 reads CATSGGRLKTQYF. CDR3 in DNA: TGTGCCACGTCGGGCGGGAGGTTGAAGACCCAGTACTTC.

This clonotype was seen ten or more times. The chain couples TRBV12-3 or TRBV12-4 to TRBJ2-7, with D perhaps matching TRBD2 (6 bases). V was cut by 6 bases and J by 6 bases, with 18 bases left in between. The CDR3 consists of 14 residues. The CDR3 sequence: CASSPNRDFSEQYF. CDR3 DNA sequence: TGTGCCAGCAGCCCCAATCGGGACTTCTCCGAGCAGTACTTC.

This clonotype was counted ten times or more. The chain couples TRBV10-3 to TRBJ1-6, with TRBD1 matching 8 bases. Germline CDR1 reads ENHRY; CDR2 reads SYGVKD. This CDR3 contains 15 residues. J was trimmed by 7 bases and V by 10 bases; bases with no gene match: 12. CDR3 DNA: TGTGCCAGTTCGCTTTATGGACAGGGCAATTCACCCCTCCACTTT. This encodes CASSLYGQGNSPLHF.

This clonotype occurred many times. This CDR3 is CASSFDSRELFF. CDR3 DNA sequence: TGTGCCAGCAGTTTCGACTCCCGGGAGCTGTTTTTT. The genes are TRBV5-6 and TRBJ2-2; D not resolved. Deletions cut 5 bases from V and 9 bases from J, with 11 bases between. Looked up from germline, CDR1 is SGHDT and CDR2 is YYEEEE. This CDR3 has 12 residues.

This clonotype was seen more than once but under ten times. The CDR3 protein is CSAPPSGGTEQYF. In nucleotides, the CDR3 is TGCAGTGCTCCCCCTAGCGGGGGTACCGAGCAGTACTTC. V usage is TRBV20-1 and J usage is TRBJ2-7, with TRBD2 matching 10 bases. The CDR3 extends over 13 amino acids. Per the germline V gene, CDR1 is DFQATT and CDR2 is SNEGSKA (reference sequence). V trimming: 5 bases; J trimming: 6 bases; junction bases outside the gene matches: 7.

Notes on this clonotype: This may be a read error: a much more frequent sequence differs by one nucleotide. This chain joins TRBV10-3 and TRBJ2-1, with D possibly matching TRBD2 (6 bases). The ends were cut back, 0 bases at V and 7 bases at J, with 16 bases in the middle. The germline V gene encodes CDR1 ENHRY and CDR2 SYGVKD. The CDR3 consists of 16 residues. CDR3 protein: CAISESRGNGGNEQFF. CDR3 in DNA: TGTGCCATCAGTGAGTCCCGGGGGAATGGGGGAAATGAGCAGTTCTTC.

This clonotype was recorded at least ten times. CDR3 nucleotides: TGTGCCAGCAGTACCGCGACAGGCTATGGCTACACCTTC. Translating it yields CASSTATGYGYTF. The chain joins TRBV6-6 to TRBJ1-2; perhaps TRBD1 as D (6 bases). The germline CDR1 and CDR2 sequences are MNHNY and SVGAGI (reference sequence). Deletions cut 5 bases from V and 4 bases from J, with 11 bases between. CDR3 size: 13 residues.

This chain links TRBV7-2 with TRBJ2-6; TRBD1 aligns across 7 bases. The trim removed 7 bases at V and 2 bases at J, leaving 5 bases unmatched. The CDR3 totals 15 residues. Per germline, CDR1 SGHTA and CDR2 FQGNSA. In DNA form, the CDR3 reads TGTGCCAGCATCAGGGACAGAGCTGGGGCCAACGTCCTGACTTTC. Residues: CASIRDRAGANVLTF. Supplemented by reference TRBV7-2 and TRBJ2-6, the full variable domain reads GAGVSQSPSNKVTEKGKDVELRCDPISGHTALYWYRQSLGQGLEFLIYFQGNSAPDKSGLPSDRFSAERTGGSVSTLTIQRTQQEDSAVYLCASIRDRAGANVLTFGAGSRLTVL.

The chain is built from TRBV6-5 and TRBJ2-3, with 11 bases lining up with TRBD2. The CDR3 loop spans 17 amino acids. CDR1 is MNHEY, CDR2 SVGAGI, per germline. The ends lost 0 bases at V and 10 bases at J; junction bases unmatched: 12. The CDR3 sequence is CASSYSPGLAARAAQYF. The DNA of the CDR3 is TGTGCCAGCAGTTACTCCCCGGGACTAGCGGCACGGGCGGCGCAGTATTTT.